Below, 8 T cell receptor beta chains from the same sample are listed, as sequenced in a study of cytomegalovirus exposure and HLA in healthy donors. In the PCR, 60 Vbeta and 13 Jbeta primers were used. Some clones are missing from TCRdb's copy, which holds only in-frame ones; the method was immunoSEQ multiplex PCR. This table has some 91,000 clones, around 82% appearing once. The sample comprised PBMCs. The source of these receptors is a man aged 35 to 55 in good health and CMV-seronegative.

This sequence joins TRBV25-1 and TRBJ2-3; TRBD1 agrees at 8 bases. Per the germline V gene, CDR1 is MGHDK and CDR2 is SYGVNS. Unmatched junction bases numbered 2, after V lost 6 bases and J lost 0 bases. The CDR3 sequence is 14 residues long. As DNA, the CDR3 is TGTGCCAGCAGGAGGACAGGGAGCACAGATACGCAGTATTTT. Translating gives CASRRTGSTDTQYF.

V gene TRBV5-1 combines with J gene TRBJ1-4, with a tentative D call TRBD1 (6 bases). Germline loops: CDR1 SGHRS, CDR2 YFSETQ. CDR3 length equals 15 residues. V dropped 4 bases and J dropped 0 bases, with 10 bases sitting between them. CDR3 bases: TGCGCCAGCAGCCTAGGACAGACAACTAATGAAAAACTGTTTTTT. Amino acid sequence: CASSLGQTTNEKLFF.

This chain's CDR3 is CASSERAGAQETQYF. The CDR3 DNA follows: TGTGCCAGCAGTGAAAGGGCAGGGGCGCAAGAGACCCAGTACTTC. The chain uses TRBV6-1 and TRBJ2-5, with D perhaps matching TRBD1 (6 bases). Looked up from germline, CDR1 is MNHNS and CDR2 is SASEGT. This CDR3 has 15 residues. Trimming took 2 bases from V and 2 from J, leaving 12 bases between them.

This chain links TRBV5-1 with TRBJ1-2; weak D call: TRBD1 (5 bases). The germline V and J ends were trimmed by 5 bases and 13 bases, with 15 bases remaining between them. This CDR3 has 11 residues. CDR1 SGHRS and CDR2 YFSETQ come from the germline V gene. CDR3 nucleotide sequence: TGCGCCAGCAGTGCAGGGCTCGACTCCACCTTC. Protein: CASSAGLDSTF.

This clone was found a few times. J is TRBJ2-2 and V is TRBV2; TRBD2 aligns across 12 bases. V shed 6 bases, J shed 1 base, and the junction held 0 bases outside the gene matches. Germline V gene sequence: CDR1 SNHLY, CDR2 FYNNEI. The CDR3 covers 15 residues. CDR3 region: CASRGLAGNTGELFF. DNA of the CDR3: TGTGCCAGCAGGGGACTAGCGGGGAACACCGGGGAGCTGTTTTTT. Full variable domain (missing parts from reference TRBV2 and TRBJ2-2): EPEVTQTPSHQVTQMGQEVILRCVPISNHLYFYWYRQILGQKVEFLVSFYNNEISEKSEIFDDQFSVERPDGSNFTLKIRSTKLEDSAMYFCASRGLAGNTGELFFGEGSRLTVL.

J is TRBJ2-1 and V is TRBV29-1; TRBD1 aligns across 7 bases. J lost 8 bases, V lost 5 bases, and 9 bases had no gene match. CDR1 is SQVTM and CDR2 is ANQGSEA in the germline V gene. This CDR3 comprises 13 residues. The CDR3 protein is CSVSDRESDEQFF. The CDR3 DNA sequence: TGCAGCGTTTCCGACAGGGAGAGCGATGAGCAGTTCTTC.

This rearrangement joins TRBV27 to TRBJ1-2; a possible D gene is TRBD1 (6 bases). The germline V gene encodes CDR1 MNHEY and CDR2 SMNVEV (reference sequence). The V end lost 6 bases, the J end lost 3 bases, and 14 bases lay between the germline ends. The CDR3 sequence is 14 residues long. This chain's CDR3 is CASRSIYRDYGYTF. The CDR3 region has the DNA TGTGCCAGCAGATCAATCTACAGGGACTATGGCTACACCTTC.

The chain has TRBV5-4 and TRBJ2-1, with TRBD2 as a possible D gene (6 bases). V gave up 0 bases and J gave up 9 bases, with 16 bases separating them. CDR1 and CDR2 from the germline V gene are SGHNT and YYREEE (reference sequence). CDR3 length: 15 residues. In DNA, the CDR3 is TGTGCCAGCAGCTTGGGGAGGGGAGGTTCCGGTGAGCAGTTCTTC. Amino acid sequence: CASSLGRGGSGEQFF. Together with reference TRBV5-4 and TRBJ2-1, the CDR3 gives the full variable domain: ETGVTQSPTHLIKTRGQQVTLRCSSQSGHNTVSWYQQALGQGPQFIFQYYREEENGRGNFPPRFSGLQFPNYSSELNVNALELDDSALYLCASSLGRGGSGEQFFGPGTRLTVL.